The sample holds many counts of the clone carrying this TCR beta chain. Antigen unknown. The data belong to a study of Graves' ophthalmopathy and Graves' hyperthyroidism. General study findings and limits: Blood also held most thyroid clonotypes expanded above 0.001 frequency.

The germline V gene encodes CDR1 SQVTM and CDR2 ANQGSEA. The CDR3 is 13 residues long. Trimming removed 4 bases from V and 0 bases from J, with 10 bases in between. Where ophthalmopathy was present, donors had moderate-to-severe activity, CAS ≥3, NOSPECS ≥4 and duration under 3 months. The PBMCs originated from over 9 ml of fresh peripheral blood. Amplification of TCR beta CDR3 regions used RNA transcripts. First-round RT-PCR employed HTBI primers, with a second-round multiplex PCR after it. TCRdb recomputed calls from the multiplex PCR reads with MiXCR, one row per CDR3 protein. Here the sample spans hundreds of thousands of distinct CDR3 sequences, about 38% being singletons.

The chain uses TRBV29-1 and TRBJ2-7, with D possibly called TRBD1 or TRBD2 (5 bases each). The source is an adult man with Graves' ophthalmopathy. The material sequenced was peripheral blood. CDR3 nucleotides: TGCAGCGTTGGGGACGGAAGCTCCTACGAGCAGTACTTC. It translates to CSVGDGSSYEQYF.